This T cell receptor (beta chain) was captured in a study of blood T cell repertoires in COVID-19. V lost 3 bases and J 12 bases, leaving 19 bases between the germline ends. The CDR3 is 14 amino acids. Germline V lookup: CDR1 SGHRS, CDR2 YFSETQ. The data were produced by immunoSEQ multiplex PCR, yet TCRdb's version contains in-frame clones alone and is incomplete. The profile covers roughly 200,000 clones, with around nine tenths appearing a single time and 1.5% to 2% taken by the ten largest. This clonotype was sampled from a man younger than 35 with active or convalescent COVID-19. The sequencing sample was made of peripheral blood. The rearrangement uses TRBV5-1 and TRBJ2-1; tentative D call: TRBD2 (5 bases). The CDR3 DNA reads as TGCGCCAGCAGCTCTCCAACCCTTCGCGGAGGGCAGTTCTTC. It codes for CASSSPTLRGGQFF.